Given below is one TCR beta chain in context. This entry is derived from a study of T cell repertoires in aging, cancer and after chemotherapy. Multiplex touch-down PCR with TRB-A/B primers amplified rearranged V-D-J TRB sequences. Using its own MiXCR run on the multiplex PCR reads, TCRdb lists one record per CDR3 protein. The sample holds under 2,500 distinct CDR3 sequences, under 45% seen once. Amplification of TCR beta used genomic DNA extracted from peripheral blood. The CDR3 is 15 amino acids. CDR1 and CDR2 from the germline V gene are ENHRY and SYGVKD. Trimming at V came to 4 bases and at J to 4 bases, leaving 9 bases not matched to a gene.

The chain uses TRBV10-3 and TRBJ1-1; the match to TRBD1 covers 7 bases. The material sequenced was blood. The TCR originated in a human donor with a solid tumor. DNA for the CDR3: TGTGCCATCAGTGTAAAGGGGGCGGGGGGCACTGAAGCTTTCTTT. Encoded protein: CAISVKGAGGTEAFF.